Shown below are 2 T cell receptor beta chains from a single sample sequenced in a study of blood T cell repertoires in COVID-19 (dated by TCRdb to the early 2020s). The library was built by means of the immunoSEQ multiplex PCR assay. TCRdb obtained this table from immuneACCESS and retained in-frame rearrangements with V and J assigned. These tables miss some clones; where compared with another copy, unresolved V genes account for less than half of the shortfall, and the remainder is unexplained. The sample yields approximately 300,000 clones; 87% were counted once. The ten most abundant clones make up 2.2% of the sample. The sequenced sample was peripheral blood. The receptors originated from a woman aged 45-59 years who had recovered from COVID-19.

The chain carries TRBV6-1 and TRBJ2-7; 7 bases align to TRBD2. Germline V lookup: CDR1 MNHNS, CDR2 SASEGT. CDR3 length: 14 residues. V trimming: 3 bases; J trimming: 2 bases; junction bases outside the gene matches: 4. CDR3 in DNA: TGTGCCAGCAGTGACGTTGGGAGGGCCTACGAGCAGTACTTC. This gives the protein CASSDVGRAYEQYF.

The chain is built from TRBV12-5 and TRBJ2-1, with D possibly TRBD1 on 6 matching bases. CDR3 size: 13 residues. Trimming cost V 5 bases and J 6 bases, with 11 bases left between them. Germline CDR1 is LGHNT and CDR2 is FRNRAP. The DNA for the CDR3 is TGTGCTAGTGGTCCCCAGGGGAGCAATGAGCAGTTCTTC. Translating it yields CASGPQGSNEQFF.